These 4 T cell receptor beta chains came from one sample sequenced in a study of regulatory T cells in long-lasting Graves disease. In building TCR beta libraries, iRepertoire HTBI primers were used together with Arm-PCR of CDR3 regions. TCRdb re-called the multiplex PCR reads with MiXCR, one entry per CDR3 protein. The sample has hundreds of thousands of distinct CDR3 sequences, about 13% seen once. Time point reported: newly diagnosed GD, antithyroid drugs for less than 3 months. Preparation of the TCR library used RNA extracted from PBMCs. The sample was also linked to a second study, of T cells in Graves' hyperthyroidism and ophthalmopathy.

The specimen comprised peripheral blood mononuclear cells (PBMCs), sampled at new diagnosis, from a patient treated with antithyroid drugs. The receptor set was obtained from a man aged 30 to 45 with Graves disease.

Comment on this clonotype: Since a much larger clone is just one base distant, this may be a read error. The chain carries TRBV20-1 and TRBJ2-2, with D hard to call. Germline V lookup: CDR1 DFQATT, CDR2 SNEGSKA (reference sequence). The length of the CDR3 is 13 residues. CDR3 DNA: TGCAGTGCGAGAGCAGCGAACACCCGGGAGCTGTTTTTT. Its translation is CSARAANTRELFF.

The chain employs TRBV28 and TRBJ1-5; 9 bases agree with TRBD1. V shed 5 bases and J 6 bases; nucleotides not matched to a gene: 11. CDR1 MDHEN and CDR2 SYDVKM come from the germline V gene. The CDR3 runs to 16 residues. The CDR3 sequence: CASSEWDREQGQPQHF. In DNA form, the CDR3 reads TGTGCCAGCAGTGAGTGGGACAGGGAGCAGGGTCAGCCCCAGCATTTT.

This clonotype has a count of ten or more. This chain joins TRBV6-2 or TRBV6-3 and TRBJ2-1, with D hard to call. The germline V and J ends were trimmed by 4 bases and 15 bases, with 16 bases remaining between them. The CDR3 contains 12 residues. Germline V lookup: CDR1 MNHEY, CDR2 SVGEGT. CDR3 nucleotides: TGTGCCAGCAGTTCTTGGGCATCCTTTAGGTTCTTC. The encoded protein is CASSSWASFRFF.

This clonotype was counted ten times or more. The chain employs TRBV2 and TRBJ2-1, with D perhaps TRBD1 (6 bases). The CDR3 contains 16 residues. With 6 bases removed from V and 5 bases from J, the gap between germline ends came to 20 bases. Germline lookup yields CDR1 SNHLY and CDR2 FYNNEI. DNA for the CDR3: TGTGCCAGCAGGGCCCCAATCGGACAGAGCAACAATGAGCAGTTCTTC. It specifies CASRAPIGQSNNEQFF. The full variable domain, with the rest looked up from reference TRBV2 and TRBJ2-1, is EPEVTQTPSHQVTQMGQEVILRCVPISNHLYFYWYRQILGQKVEFLVSFYNNEISEKSEIFDDQFSVERPDGSNFTLKIRSTKLEDSAMYFCASRAPIGQSNNEQFFGPGTRLTVL.